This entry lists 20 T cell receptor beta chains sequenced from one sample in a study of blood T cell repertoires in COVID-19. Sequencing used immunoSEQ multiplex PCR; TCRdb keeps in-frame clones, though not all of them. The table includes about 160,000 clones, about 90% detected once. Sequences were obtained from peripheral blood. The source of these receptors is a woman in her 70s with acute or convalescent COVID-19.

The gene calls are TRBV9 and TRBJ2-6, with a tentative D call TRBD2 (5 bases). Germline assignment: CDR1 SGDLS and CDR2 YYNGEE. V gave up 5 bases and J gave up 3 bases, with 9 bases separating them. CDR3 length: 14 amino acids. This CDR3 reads CASSSGDGANVLTF. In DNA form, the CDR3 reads TGTGCCAGCAGTTCCGGGGATGGGGCCAACGTCCTGACTTTC. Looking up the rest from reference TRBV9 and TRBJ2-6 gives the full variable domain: DSGVTQTPKHLITATGQRVTLRCSPRSGDLSVYWYQQSLDQGLQFLIQYYNGEERAKGNILERFSAQQFPDLHSELNLSSLELGDSALYFCASSSGDGANVLTFGAGSRLTVL.

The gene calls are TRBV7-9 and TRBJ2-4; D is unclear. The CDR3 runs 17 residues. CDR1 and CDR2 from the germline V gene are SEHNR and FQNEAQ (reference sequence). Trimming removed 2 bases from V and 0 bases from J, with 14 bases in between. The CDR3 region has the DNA TGTGCCAGCAGCTTACGCACAGCATCACTAGCCAAAAACATTCAGTACTTC. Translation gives CASSLRTASLAKNIQYF.

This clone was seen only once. The CDR3 bases are TGTGCCAGTAGTACGGGGGACAATTCACCCCTCCACTTT. Amino acid sequence: CASSTGDNSPLHF. The chain is built from TRBV19 and TRBJ1-6, with D perhaps matching TRBD1 (5 bases). Germline V lookup: CDR1 LNHDA, CDR2 SQIVND (reference sequence). The CDR3 consists of 13 residues. The V and J ends lost 4 bases and 7 bases respectively, with 8 bases between them.

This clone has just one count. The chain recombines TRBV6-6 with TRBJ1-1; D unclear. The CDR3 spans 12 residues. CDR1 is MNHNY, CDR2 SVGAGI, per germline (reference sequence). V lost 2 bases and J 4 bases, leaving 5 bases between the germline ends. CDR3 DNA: TGTGCCAGCAGTTACGGGAGCACTGAAGCTTTCTTT. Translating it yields CASSYGSTEAFF.

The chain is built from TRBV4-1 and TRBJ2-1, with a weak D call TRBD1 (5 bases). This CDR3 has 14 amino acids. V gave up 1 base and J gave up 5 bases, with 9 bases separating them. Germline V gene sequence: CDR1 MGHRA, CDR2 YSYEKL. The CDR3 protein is CASSQVGAHNEQFF. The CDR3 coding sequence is TGCGCCAGCAGCCAAGTAGGGGCACACAATGAGCAGTTCTTC.

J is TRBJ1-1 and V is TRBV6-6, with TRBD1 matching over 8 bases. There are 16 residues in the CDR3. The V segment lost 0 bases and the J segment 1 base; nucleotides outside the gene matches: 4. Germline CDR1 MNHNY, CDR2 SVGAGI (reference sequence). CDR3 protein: CASSYSWTGRNTEAFF. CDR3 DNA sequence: TGTGCCAGCAGTTACTCTTGGACAGGGAGGAACACTGAAGCTTTCTTT.

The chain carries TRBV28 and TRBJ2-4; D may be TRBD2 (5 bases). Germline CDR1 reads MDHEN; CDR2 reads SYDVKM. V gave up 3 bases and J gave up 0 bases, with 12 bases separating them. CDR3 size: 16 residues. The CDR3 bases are TGTGCCAGCAGTTTGTACGGGATCCTAGCCAAAAACATTCAGTACTTC. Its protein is CASSLYGILAKNIQYF.

CDR3 protein: CASSQDTGQLNTGELFF. The CDR3 DNA reads as TGCGCCAGCAGCCAAGATACGGGACAGTTGAACACCGGGGAGCTGTTTTTT. The chain has TRBV4-3 and TRBJ2-2, with TRBD1 matching over 7 bases. V was pared by 0 bases and J by 1 base, with 5 bases of the junction left unmatched. The CDR3 runs 17 residues. CDR1 is LGHNA, CDR2 YSLEER, per germline.

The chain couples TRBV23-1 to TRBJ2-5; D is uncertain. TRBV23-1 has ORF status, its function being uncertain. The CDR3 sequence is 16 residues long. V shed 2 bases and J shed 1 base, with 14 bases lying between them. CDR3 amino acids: CASSQNTQLVQETQYF. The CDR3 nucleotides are TGCGCCAGCAGTCAAAACACCCAGTTGGTCCAAGAGACCCAGTACTTC.

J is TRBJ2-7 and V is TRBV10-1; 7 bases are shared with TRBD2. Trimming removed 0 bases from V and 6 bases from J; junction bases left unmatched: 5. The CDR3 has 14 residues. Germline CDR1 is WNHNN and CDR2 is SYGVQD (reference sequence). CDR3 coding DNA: TGCGCCAGCAGTGAGTCGGGGGGGACGGGCGAGCAGTACTTC. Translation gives CASSESGGTGEQYF.

The CDR3 DNA is TGTGCCAGTAGTATAGAGGCTGCCCCCCGAACGGGGGCCAACGTCCTGACTTTC. Its translation: CASSIEAAPRTGANVLTF. V and J are TRBV19 and TRBJ2-6; D uncertain. V shed 0 bases and J shed 4 bases, with 16 bases lying between them. In germline, CDR1 is LNHDA, CDR2 SQIVND (reference sequence). The CDR3 sequence is 18 residues long.

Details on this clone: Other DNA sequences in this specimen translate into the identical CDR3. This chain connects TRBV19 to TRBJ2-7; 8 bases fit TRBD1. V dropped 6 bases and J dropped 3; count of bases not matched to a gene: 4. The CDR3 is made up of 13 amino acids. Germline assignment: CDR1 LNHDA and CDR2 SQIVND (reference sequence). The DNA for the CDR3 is TGTGCCAGTAGCCGGGGACAGGACTACGAGCAGTACTTC. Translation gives CASSRGQDYEQYF.

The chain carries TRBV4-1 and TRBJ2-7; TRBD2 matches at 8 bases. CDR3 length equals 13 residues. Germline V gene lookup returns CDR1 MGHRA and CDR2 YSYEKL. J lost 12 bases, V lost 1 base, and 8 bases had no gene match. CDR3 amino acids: CASSQVGASGSYF. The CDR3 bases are TGCGCCAGCAGCCAAGTAGGCGCTAGCGGGTCGTACTTC.

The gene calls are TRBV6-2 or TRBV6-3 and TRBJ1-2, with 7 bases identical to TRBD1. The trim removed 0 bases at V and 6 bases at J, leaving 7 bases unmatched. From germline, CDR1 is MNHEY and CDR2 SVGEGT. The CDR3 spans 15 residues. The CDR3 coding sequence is TGTGCCAGCAGTTACTCGGGAAGGGGGCTGGATGGCTACACCTTC. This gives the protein CASSYSGRGLDGYTF.

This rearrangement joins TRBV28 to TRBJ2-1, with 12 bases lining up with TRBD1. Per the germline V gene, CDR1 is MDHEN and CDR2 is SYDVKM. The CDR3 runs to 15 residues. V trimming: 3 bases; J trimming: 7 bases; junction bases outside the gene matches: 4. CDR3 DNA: TGTGCCAGCAGTTTCAGGGACAGGGGGCTTAATGAGCAGTTCTTC. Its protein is CASSFRDRGLNEQFF.

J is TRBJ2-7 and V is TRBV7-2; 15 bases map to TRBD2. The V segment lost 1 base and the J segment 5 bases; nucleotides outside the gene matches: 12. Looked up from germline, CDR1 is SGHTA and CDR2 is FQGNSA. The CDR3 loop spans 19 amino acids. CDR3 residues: CASSLGAGLAGGLFHEQYF. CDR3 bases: TGTGCCAGCAGCTTAGGGGCGGGACTAGCGGGAGGTCTGTTCCACGAGCAGTACTTC.

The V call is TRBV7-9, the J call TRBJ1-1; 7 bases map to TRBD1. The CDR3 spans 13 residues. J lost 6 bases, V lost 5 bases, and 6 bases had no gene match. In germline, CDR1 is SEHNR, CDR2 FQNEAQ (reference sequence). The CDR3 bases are TGTGCCAGCAGCCAGCAGGGGGTCTCTGAAGCTTTCTTT. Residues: CASSQQGVSEAFF.

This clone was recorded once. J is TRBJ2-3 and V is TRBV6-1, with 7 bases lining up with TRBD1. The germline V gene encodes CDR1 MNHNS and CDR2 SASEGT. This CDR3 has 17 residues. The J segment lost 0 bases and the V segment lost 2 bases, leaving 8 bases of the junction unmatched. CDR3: CASSERTGQTSTDTQYF. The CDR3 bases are TGTGCCAGCAGTGAACGGACAGGTCAGACTAGCACAGATACGCAGTATTTT.

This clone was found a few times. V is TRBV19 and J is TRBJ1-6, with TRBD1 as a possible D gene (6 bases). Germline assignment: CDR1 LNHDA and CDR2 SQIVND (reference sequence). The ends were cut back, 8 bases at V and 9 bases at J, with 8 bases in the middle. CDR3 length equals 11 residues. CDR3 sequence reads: CASSQGSPLHF. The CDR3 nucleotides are TGTGCCAGTTCACAGGGTTCACCCCTCCACTTT.

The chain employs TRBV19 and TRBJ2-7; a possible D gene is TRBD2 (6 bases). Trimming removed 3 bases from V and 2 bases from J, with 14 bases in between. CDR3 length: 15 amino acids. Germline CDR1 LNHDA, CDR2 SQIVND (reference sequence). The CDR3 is CASSMWGGEAYEQYF. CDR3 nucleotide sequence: TGTGCCAGTAGTATGTGGGGCGGGGAGGCCTACGAGCAGTACTTC.